This section outlines one TCR beta chain sequence together with its context. It has no known antigen specificity. No qualities accompany the bases; no much larger clone lies one base away. This record comes from a study of blood T cell repertoires in COVID-19 (TCRdb year 2020). Notes on the research overall: The collaborator samples originated in the United States, Italy and Spain and spanned the acute and convalescent phases of COVID-19. A de-identified subject ID, COVID-19 status, age in years and sex were almost always included in the sample metadata. The prospective study material was composed of cDNA or gDNA derived from T cells, B-cell-depleted T cells, or PBMCs. Where available, HLA class I and class II types were obtained from metadata supplied by the sample provider rather than from assay-based typing. The samples were drawn from the first 160 participants of the ongoing ImmuneRACE study and from 1,254 subjects provided by 6 global collaborators. The repertoires were released in a freely available public database meant as a resource for research on the immune response to SARS-CoV-2. Subjects who had been exposed to COVID-19, were actively infected with it, or had recovered from it provided the deeply sampled blood TCRbeta repertoires that made up the dataset. What the study reported, not specific to this receptor: The amount of clinical and demographic metadata varied by source and participant and was provided uncurated.

TCRbeta CDR3 regions were amplified from genomic DNA using the immunoSEQ Assay, a bias-controlled multiplex PCR. On the authors' methods: The number of nucleated cells in each sample was estimated by amplification of reference gene primers within the assay. To quantify the absolute abundance of each unique TCRbeta CDR3 rearrangement, sequence reads were collapsed and filtered. Productive Simpson clonality was computed per sample as the square root of Simpson's diversity index over productive rearrangements. TCRdb provides this immuneACCESS table in a form limited to in-frame rearrangements. Some clones are lacking; in checked studies, under half of them reflect an unresolved V gene, and why the rest are absent is not known. That table is the source of V, J and clone size, and D and trimming were worked out from the DNA. This sample gives 95,000 to 150,000 clones in total; roughly four fifths of them show up just once. Around 4.5% of the sample is held by the ten biggest clonotypes.

V ends up 1 base short and J 3 bases short, with an unmatched junction base count of 2. The germline V gene (reference sequence) gives CDR1 as LNHNV and CDR2 as YYDKDF. The CDR3 sequence holds 14 residues, the cysteine and phenylalanine included. The DNA shown is the 42-base CDR3, in frame from base 1. Collaborating institutions collected whole blood in K2EDTA tubes following their own protocols. For TCRbeta analysis, collaborator samples were shipped as frozen whole blood, as isolated PBMCs, or as DNA extracted from either sample type. The chain is encoded by TRBV15 joined to TRBJ1-2, and 7 bases in between align with TRBD1. Source material: peripheral blood. This TCR derives from a woman in her 70s with acute or convalescent COVID-19. This receptor carries the CDR3 CATSRADRDYGYTF. The base sequence is TGTGCCACCAGCAGAGCTGACAGGGACTATGGCTACACCTTC.